The sample holds one count of the clone carrying this T cell receptor beta chain. Relative to the germline gene, one junction end is altered; a read error may explain this. The germline V gene has CDR1 MGHRA and CDR2 YSYEKL. The CDR3 has 17 amino acids. TCRdb re-analysed the PCR reads in MiXCR, keeping a single row per CDR3 protein. This table holds under 20,000 distinct CDR3 sequences, 46% found once. Localized lung adenocarcinoma, a non-small cell lung cancer, affected the donors. These data belong to a study of CD4 and CD8 cells across lung adenocarcinoma regions. Sequencing was done on a sample of CD4+ T cells from the margin of a lung tumor. V and J are TRBV4-1 and TRBJ2-4; maybe TRBD2 (7 bases). This receptor was obtained from a male donor with lung adenocarcinoma. The CD4 and CD8 labels of this study may be unreliable. Here the CDR3 reads CARSRVSGGCAKNTQYF. CDR3 DNA sequence: TGCGCCCGCAGCCGAGTATCGGGGGGCTGCGCCAAAAACACGCAGTACTTC.